This TCR beta chain was retrieved from a study of blood T cell repertoires in COVID-19. Across the whole study: The United States, Italy and Spain supplied acute and convalescent COVID-19 samples. PBMCs, B-cell-depleted T cells, or T cells provided the cDNA or gDNA that made up the material.

Germline assignment: CDR1 MNHEY and CDR2 SVGAGI. Germline trimming cut 6 bases from V and 6 bases from J; bases unmatched to any gene: 0. The CDR3 spans 12 residues. Under the authors' procedure: Amplification of reference gene primers provided the estimated nucleated cell counts. This table comes from immunoSEQ multiplex PCR, and its TCRdb copy is limited to in-frame clones, with some not included. V and J calls and clone size are copied from that table; D and trimming were computed from the DNA. The table lists about 190,000 clones, roughly 90% of them singletons. The sequencing input was peripheral blood. The V call is TRBV6-5, the J call TRBJ2-2; 8 bases align to TRBD1. The receptor was derived from a young man with active or convalescent COVID-19. The CDR3 reads CASRQGAGELFF. In DNA, the CDR3 is TGTGCCAGCAGACAGGGGGCCGGGGAGCTGTTTTTT.